Each of the 22 T cell receptor beta chains below was sequenced from the same sample in a study of shared clonotypes between healthy human individuals. Assay: immunoSEQ multiplex PCR; the TCRdb copy retains only in-frame clones and omits some. The sample yields around 2.1 million clones, under 95% seen once. Naive CD8 cells were CD45RO-negative, positively selected for CCR7, excluding terminally differentiated effector memory CD45RA+ cells. Material: naive CD8+ T cells from PBMCs. The origin of the receptors is a young man in good health. Some clones in this sample may be carry-over from other donors' samples.

For this clone: Additional DNA sequences in this sample encode the identical CDR3. The chain joins TRBV27 to TRBJ2-3; the D gene could be TRBD1 or TRBD2 (6 bases each). V was trimmed by 1 base and J by 3 bases, leaving 8 bases between them. Germline loops: CDR1 MNHEY, CDR2 SMNVEV (reference sequence). There are 14 residues in the CDR3. In DNA form, the CDR3 reads TGTGCCAGCAGTTTATTAGGGGGGACAGATACGCAGTATTTT. The encoded protein is CASSLLGGTDTQYF.

J is TRBJ2-7 and V is TRBV27; 11 nucleotides align to TRBD2. Germline V gene data show CDR1 as MNHEY and CDR2 as SMNVEV (reference sequence). The CDR3 extends over 17 amino acids. Trimming at V came to 3 bases and at J to 7 bases, leaving 14 bases not matched to a gene. The CDR3, as DNA: TGTGCCAGCAGTTTGGTGGGACTAGCGGATCCCATGGAGGAGCAGTACTTC. Protein product: CASSLVGLADPMEEQYF.

The V and J genes are TRBV7-3 and TRBJ1-1; 9 positions agree with TRBD1. The V gene's germline CDR1 is SGHTA and CDR2 FQGTGA. This CDR3 has 16 amino acids. V shed 3 bases, J shed 1 base, and the junction held 6 bases outside the gene matches. The CDR3 DNA sequence: TGTGCCAGCAGCTTGTGGGACAGGGATGGGAACACTGAAGCTTTCTTT. Protein product: CASSLWDRDGNTEAFF.

The chain combines TRBV29-1 with TRBJ2-1; 7 positions match TRBD2. The germline V gene encodes CDR1 SQVTM and CDR2 ANQGSEA. Trimming cost V 6 bases and J 4 bases; bases outside gene matches: 12. The CDR3 covers 15 residues. CDR3 nucleotide sequence: TGCAGCGTGGGCGGGCTAGCGGAGCTTTACAATGAGCAGTTCTTC. This encodes CSVGGLAELYNEQFF.

The chain uses TRBV7-7 and TRBJ2-1; tentatively, D is TRBD2 (5 bases). The CDR3 totals 14 residues. V gave up 5 bases and J gave up 8 bases, with 16 bases separating them. The germline V gene has CDR1 SSHAT and CDR2 FNYEAQ (reference sequence). The CDR3 region is CASSPPPTGDEQFF. The CDR3 coding sequence is TGTGCCAGCAGCCCACCGCCCACCGGGGATGAGCAGTTCTTC.

To note about this clone: This sample also contains other DNA sequences that code for the same CDR3. The V gene is TRBV27, the J gene TRBJ1-1; maybe TRBD1 (6 bases). CDR3 size: 13 residues. The V end was cut by 6 bases, the J end by 8 bases, with 16 bases between. Germline V gene data show CDR1 as MNHEY and CDR2 as SMNVEV (reference sequence). The CDR3 region is CASSLAGATEAFF. CDR3 sequence (DNA): TGTGCCAGCAGCCTGGCAGGGGCGACGGAAGCTTTCTTT.

This chain uses TRBV9 with TRBJ1-3; weak D call: TRBD1 (6 bases). The CDR3 is 15 residues long. Germline V gene sequence: CDR1 SGDLS, CDR2 YYNGEE. Trimming removed 4 bases at V and 0 bases at J, with 11 bases between. CDR3 sequence reads: CASSTDRASGNTIYF. CDR3 DNA: TGTGCCAGCAGCACGGACAGAGCCTCTGGAAACACCATATATTTT.

This rearrangement joins TRBV10-3 to TRBJ2-7; 8 nucleotides align to TRBD2. There are 17 residues in the CDR3. Germline lookup yields CDR1 ENHRY and CDR2 SYGVKD. V dropped 2 bases and J dropped 3; count of bases not matched to a gene: 12. CDR3 region: CAISEQLADTPDYEQYF. DNA of the CDR3: TGTGCCATCAGTGAGCAACTAGCGGATACCCCTGACTACGAGCAGTACTTC.

The chain combines TRBV5-4 with TRBJ2-1; no firm D call. Germline V CDR1 and CDR2: SGHNT, YYREEE (reference sequence). V was shortened by 4 bases and J by 10 bases, with 12 bases between the two germline ends. The CDR3 runs 12 residues. In DNA form, the CDR3 reads TGTGCCAGCAGCCAGAGCGAGTTCGAGCAGTTCTTC. Its protein is CASSQSEFEQFF.

To note about this clone: Different DNA sequences within this sample yield the same CDR3. The chain recombines TRBV7-6 with TRBJ2-7; TRBD2 matches at 7 bases. V lost 0 bases, J lost 2 bases, and 1 base stayed unmatched. The germline V gene has CDR1 SGHVS and CDR2 FNYEAQ. This CDR3 is 14 amino acids long. CDR3 sequence reads: CASSLAGTTYEQYF. In DNA form, the CDR3 reads TGTGCCAGCAGCTTAGCCGGGACTACCTACGAGCAGTACTTC. Looking up the rest from reference TRBV7-6 and TRBJ2-7 gives the full variable domain: GAGVSQSPRYKVTKRGQDVALRCDPISGHVSLYWYRQALGQGPEFLTYFNYEAQQDKSGLPNDRFSAERPEGSISTLTIQRTEQRDSAMYRCASSLAGTTYEQYFGPGTRLTVT.

V usage is TRBV7-2 and J usage is TRBJ1-2; D gene uncertain. The CDR3 length is 13 residues. Per germline, CDR1 SGHTA and CDR2 FQGNSA. V gave up 6 bases and J gave up 3 bases, with 11 bases separating them. CDR3 sequence: CASRPGGYYGYTF. The DNA of the CDR3 is TGTGCCAGCAGGCCAGGTGGTTACTATGGCTACACCTTC.

The CDR3 sequence is CASSEIKGNEQFF. DNA for the CDR3: TGTGCCAGCAGTGAAATTAAGGGGAATGAGCAGTTCTTC. This chain joins TRBV6-1 and TRBJ2-1, with D perhaps matching TRBD1 (5 bases). Germline-derived CDR1 and CDR2 are MNHNS and SASEGT. The V end was cut by 2 bases, the J end by 7 bases, with 9 bases between. The CDR3 has 13 amino acids.

The sample holds a few counts of this clone. Other DNA sequences of this sample code for an identical CDR3. V and J are TRBV27 and TRBJ1-5; D remains unclear. Trimming pared 5 bases from V and 2 bases from J, leaving 7 bases between. The CDR3 is 13 amino acids. Germline CDR1 and CDR2: MNHEY and SMNVEV (reference sequence). CDR3 protein: CASSLSGNQPQHF. CDR3 in DNA: TGTGCCAGCAGTCTCTCCGGCAATCAGCCCCAGCATTTT.

This clone was picked up one time. The chain carries TRBV5-1 and TRBJ2-1, with D unclear. V was shortened by 0 bases and J by 6 bases, with 13 bases between the two germline ends. Germline assignment: CDR1 SGHRS and CDR2 YFSETQ. The CDR3 length is 15 residues. DNA for the CDR3: TGCGCCAGCAGCTTGGAGGCTAGTAGGGTCAATGAGCAGTTCTTC. It yields the protein CASSLEASRVNEQFF.

V is TRBV18 and J is TRBJ1-1; TRBD1 agrees at 7 bases. Germline V gene lookup returns CDR1 KGHSH and CDR2 LQKENI. The CDR3 spans 15 residues. Trimming took 3 bases from V and 7 from J; bases not matched to a gene: 11. The CDR3 DNA reads as TGTGCCAGCTCACCGGACCGGGACAGTGCTGATGAAGCTTTCTTT. This encodes CASSPDRDSADEAFF.

The chain carries TRBV7-6 and TRBJ2-7; 9 bases fit TRBD2. V shed 1 base and J 7 bases; nucleotides not matched to a gene: 5. CDR1 and CDR2 from the germline V gene are SGHVS and FNYEAQ. CDR3 length: 14 amino acids. Here the CDR3 reads CASSLEGLANEQYF. The CDR3 DNA sequence: TGTGCCAGCAGCTTAGAGGGACTAGCAAATGAGCAGTACTTC.

The chain is built from TRBV9 and TRBJ2-1, with 11 bases identical to TRBD2. Trimming cost V 4 bases and J 12 bases; bases outside gene matches: 9. The CDR3 sequence is 14 residues long. The germline gives CDR1 SGDLS, CDR2 YYNGEE. CDR3 region: CASSTGTSGGGQFF. CDR3 bases: TGTGCCAGCAGCACCGGGACTAGCGGAGGGGGGCAGTTCTTC. Variable domain in full (rest from reference TRBV9 and TRBJ2-1): DSGVTQTPKHLITATGQRVTLRCSPRSGDLSVYWYQQSLDQGLQFLIQYYNGEERAKGNILERFSAQQFPDLHSELNLSSLELGDSALYFCASSTGTSGGGQFFGPGTRLTVL.

This clone was seen a few times. This chain uses TRBV27 with TRBJ2-7; the match to TRBD1 covers 9 bases. V trimming: 4 bases; J trimming: 3 bases; junction bases outside the gene matches: 4. The CDR3 consists of 14 residues. CDR1 is MNHEY and CDR2 is SMNVEV in the germline V gene (reference sequence). The CDR3 protein is CASSSGTGNYEQYF. CDR3 coding DNA: TGTGCCAGCAGTTCCGGGACAGGGAACTACGAGCAGTACTTC.

Note on this clone: Other DNA sequences in this specimen translate into the identical CDR3. This chain connects TRBV27 to TRBJ1-1; D is ambiguous. The V end lost 1 base, the J end lost 5 bases, and 11 bases lay between the germline ends. The germline CDR1 and CDR2 sequences are MNHEY and SMNVEV (reference sequence). The CDR3 sequence is 14 residues long. CDR3: CASSLLGVGTEAFF. Written as DNA, the CDR3 is TGTGCCAGCAGTTTATTGGGTGTAGGAACTGAAGCTTTCTTT.

This clone showed up just a few times. The rearrangement links TRBV30 to TRBJ1-1; the D gene is possibly TRBD1 (5 bases). Trimming removed 4 bases at V and 4 bases at J, with 13 bases between. Germline lookup yields CDR1 GTSNPN and CDR2 SVGIG (reference sequence). CDR3 length equals 13 residues. DNA of the CDR3: TGTGCCTGGACGGTAGACAGAGTCACTGAAGCTTTCTTT. Encoded protein: CAWTVDRVTEAFF.

The chain uses TRBV7-8 and TRBJ2-3, with no clear D. Germline values: CDR1 SGHVS, CDR2 FQNEAQ. Trimming removed 1 base from V and 2 bases from J, with 10 bases in between. The CDR3 totals 15 residues. Here the CDR3 DNA reads TGTGCCAGCAGCTTAGGTACTCTAGACACAGATACGCAGTATTTT. Its translation is CASSLGTLDTDTQYF. The full variable domain, with the rest looked up from reference TRBV7-8 and TRBJ2-3, is GAGVSQSPRYKVAKRGQDVALRCDPISGHVSLFWYQQALGQGPEFLTYFQNEAQLDKSGLPSDRFFAERPEGSVSTLKIQRTQQEDSAVYLCASSLGTLDTDTQYFGPGTRLTVL.

This chain connects TRBV29-1 to TRBJ2-1, with 11 bases aligning to TRBD2. The ends lost 5 bases at V and 8 bases at J; junction bases unmatched: 14. The length of the CDR3 is 16 residues. CDR1 and CDR2 (germline): SQVTM, ANQGSEA. This chain's CDR3 is CSVPGTSGTKVDEQFF. CDR3 in DNA: TGCAGCGTTCCCGGGACTAGCGGCACTAAGGTCGATGAGCAGTTCTTC.